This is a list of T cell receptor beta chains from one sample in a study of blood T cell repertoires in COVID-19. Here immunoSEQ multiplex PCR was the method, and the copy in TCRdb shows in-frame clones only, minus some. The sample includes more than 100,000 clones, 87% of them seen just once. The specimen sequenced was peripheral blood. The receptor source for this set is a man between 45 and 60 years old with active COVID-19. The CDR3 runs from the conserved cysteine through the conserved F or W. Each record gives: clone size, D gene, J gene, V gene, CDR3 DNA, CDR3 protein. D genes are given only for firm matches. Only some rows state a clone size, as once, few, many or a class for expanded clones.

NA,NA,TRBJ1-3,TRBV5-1,TGCGCCAGCAGCTCCGACATGAGCTCTGGAAACACCATATATTTT,CASSSDMSSGNTIYF
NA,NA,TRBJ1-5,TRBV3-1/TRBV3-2,TGTGCCAGCAGCCAAGGGAGAAGAGGTTCTAGCAATCAGCCCCAGCATTTT,CASSQGRRGSSNQPQHF
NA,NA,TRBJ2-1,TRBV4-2,TGTGCCAGCAGCCGAACGGAGGTCAATGAGCAGTTCTTC,CASSRTEVNEQFF
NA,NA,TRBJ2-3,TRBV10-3,TGTGCCATCAGTGAGGCGTCTTATACGCAGTATTTT,CAISEASYTQYF
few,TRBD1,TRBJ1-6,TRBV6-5,TGTGCCAGCAGGAAGGACAGGGGGGAGAGTTCACCCCTCCACTTT,CASRKDRGESSPLHF
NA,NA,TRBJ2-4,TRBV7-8,TGTGCCAGTGGAGGAGCGGGAAACATTCAGTACTTC,CASGGAGNIQYF
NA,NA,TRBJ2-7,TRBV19,TGTGCCAGTAGATCCCAGTGGGCTTCAGGCTACGAGCAGTACTTC,CASRSQWASGYEQYF
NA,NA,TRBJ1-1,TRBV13,TGTGCCAGCAGTAACAGGGTCTCGGCCCTGACCACTGAAGCTTTCTTT,CASSNRVSALTTEAFF
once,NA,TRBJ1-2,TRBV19,TGTGCCAGTAGTCCACAGAACTATGGCTACACCTTC,CASSPQNYGYTF
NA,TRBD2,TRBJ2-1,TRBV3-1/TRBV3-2,TGTGCCACCGAACTAGCGGGGGACCGCAATGAGCAGTTCTTC,CATELAGDRNEQFF
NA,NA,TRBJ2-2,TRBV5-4,TGTGCCAGCAGCCGGGAGACAGGGTACACCGGGGAGCTGTTTTTT,CASSRETGYTGELFF
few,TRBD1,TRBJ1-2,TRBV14,TGTGCCAGCAACCGACAGGGACACTATGGCTACACCTTC,CASNRQGHYGYTF
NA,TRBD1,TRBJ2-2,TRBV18,TGTGCCAGCTCACTTGGACAGGGGTTACCCGGGGAGCTGTTTTTT,CASSLGQGLPGELFF
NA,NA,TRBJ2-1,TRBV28,TGTGCCAGCAGCTACGGTGCGGAAAAGTTCTTC,CASSYGAEKFF
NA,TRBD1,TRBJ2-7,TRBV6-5,TGTGCCAGCAGGCGACAGGGGGACCACGAGCAGTACTTC,CASRRQGDHEQYF
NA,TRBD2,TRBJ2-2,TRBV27,TGTGCCAGCAGTTTGGTCGTGGGGAGGGGAACCGGGGAGCTGTTTTTT,CASSLVVGRGTGELFF
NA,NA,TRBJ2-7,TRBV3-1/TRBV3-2,TGTGCCAGCAGCCAAGGGAGGAGCTCCTACGAGCAGTACTTC,CASSQGRSSYEQYF
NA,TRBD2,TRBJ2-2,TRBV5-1,TGCGCCAGCAGCCGCGGGACTAGCGGGGTTACCGGGGAGCTGTTTTTT,CASSRGTSGVTGELFF
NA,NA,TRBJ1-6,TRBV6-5,TGTGCCAGCAGTTACTCCGGGGGGACCAATTCACCCCTCCACTTT,CASSYSGGTNSPLHF
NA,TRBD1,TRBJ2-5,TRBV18,TGTGCCAGCTCACCACGGGGGACAGGGGTGGAGACCCAGTACTTC,CASSPRGTGVETQYF
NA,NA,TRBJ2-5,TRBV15,TGTGCCACCAGTTCTGGAGGGGTCGTCCAAGAGACCCAGTACTTC,CATSSGGVVQETQYF
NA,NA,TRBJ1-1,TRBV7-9,TGTGCCAGCCAAGCTAGACAGCACACTGAAGCTTTCTTT,CASQARQHTEAFF
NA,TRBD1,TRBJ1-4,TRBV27,TGTGCCAGCAGGTCCGGGGGGACAGGGGCGGAAAAACTGTTTTTT,CASRSGGTGAEKLFF
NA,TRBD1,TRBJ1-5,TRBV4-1,TGCGCCAGCAGCTCGGGGACAGGGAAGGGTTACGGCAATCAGCCCCAGCATTTT,CASSSGTGKGYGNQPQHF
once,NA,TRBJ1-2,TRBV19,TGTGCCAGTGGCGGGAGGCGGCGTAACTATGGCTACACCTTC,CASGGRRRNYGYTF
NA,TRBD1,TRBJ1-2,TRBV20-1,TGCAGTGCTGGTGGATGGGACAGGAACGTATATGGCTACACCTTC,CSAGGWDRNVYGYTF
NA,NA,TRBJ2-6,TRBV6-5,TGTGCCTGTCAGGGGGGCGGGGCTGGGGCCAACGTCCTGACTTTC,CACQGGGAGANVLTF
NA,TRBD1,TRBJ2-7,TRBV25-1,TGTGCCAGCAGTGCCACAGGGGCCAGGTACTTC,CASSATGARYF
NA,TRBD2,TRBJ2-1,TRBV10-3,TGTGCCATCAGGGGTTCGGCTAGCGGATACAATGAGCAGTTCTTC,CAIRGSASGYNEQFF
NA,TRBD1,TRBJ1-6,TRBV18,TGTGCCAGCTCTCCGGGACAGGGGGCGCGGAATTCACCCCTCCACTTT,CASSPGQGARNSPLHF
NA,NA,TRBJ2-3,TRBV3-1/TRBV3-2,TGTGCCAGCAGCCCTTCGGGAGATACGCAGTATTTT,CASSPSGDTQYF